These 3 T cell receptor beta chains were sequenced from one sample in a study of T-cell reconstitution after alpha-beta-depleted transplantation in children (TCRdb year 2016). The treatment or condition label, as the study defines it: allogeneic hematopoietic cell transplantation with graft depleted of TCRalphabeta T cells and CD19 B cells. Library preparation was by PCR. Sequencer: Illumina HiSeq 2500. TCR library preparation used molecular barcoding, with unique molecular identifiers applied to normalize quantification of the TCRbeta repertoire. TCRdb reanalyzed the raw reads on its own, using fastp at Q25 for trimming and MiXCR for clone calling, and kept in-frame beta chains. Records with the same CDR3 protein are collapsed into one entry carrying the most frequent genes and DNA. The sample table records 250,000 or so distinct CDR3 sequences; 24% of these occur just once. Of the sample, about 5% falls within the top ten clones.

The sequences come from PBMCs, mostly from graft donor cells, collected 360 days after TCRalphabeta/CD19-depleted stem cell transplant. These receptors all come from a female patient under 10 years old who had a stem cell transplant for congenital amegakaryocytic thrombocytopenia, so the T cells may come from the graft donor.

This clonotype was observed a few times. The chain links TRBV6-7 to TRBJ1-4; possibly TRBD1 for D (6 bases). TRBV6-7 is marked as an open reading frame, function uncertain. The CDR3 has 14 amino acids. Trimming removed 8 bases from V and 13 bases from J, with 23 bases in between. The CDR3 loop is CASQGGGLWKGLFF. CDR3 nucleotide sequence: TGTGCCAGCCAAGGGGGAGGCTTGTGGAAAGGACTGTTTTTT.

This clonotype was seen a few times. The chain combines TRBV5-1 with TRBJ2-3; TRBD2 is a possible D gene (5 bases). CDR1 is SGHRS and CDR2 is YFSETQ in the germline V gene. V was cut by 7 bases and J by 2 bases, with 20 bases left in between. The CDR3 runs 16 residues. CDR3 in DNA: TGCGCCAGCTATCCGGGATTGGTCCCCCACACAGATACGCAGTATTTT. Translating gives CASYPGLVPHTDTQYF.

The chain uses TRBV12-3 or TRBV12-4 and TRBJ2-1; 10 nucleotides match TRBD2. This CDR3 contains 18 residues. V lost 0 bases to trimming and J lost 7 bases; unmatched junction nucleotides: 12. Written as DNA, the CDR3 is TGTGCCAGCAGTTTAGCGGGGACTAGCGCGAGTGGGAAAAATGAGCAGTTCTTC. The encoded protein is CASSLAGTSASGKNEQFF.